The rows below give T cell receptor beta chains drawn from one sample of a study of T-cell memory formation after mild COVID-19. MiXCR was run by TCRdb on the 5' RACE reads, yielding one entry per CDR3 protein. This sample carries around 440,000 distinct CDR3 sequences, roughly 18% of them seen once, and the ten largest clones take roughly an eighth. Sequenced sample: PBMCs or a T cell subset sorted from them (not recorded which). These receptors all come from an adult woman who had mild COVID-19 (a few samples of this study predate the infection). Cell type and time point are not known. CDR3s include the opening cysteine and the closing phenylalanine or tryptophan. The order of the fields is V gene, J gene, CDR3 protein.

V: TRBV11-2
J: TRBJ2-1
CDR3: CASSRNRGVGPAPEQFF

V: TRBV28
J: TRBJ2-5
CDR3: CASSPQGRYQETQYF

V: TRBV5-1
J: TRBJ2-7
CDR3: CASSLDRLYEQYF

V: TRBV14
J: TRBJ2-4
CDR3: CASSQHRGSRGKNIQYF

V: TRBV27
J: TRBJ2-7
CDR3: CASSLSSLRYYEQYF

V: TRBV24-1
J: TRBJ2-6
CDR3: CATSGTGGGGANVLTF

V: TRBV2
J: TRBJ2-1
CDR3: CASTPFGNRYNEQFF

V: TRBV6-6
J: TRBJ2-1
CDR3: CASRELAAHNEQFF

V: TRBV12-3/TRBV12-4
J: TRBJ2-1
CDR3: CASAYGGQGNEQFF

V: TRBV2
J: TRBJ2-2
CDR3: CARHREGSGELFF

V: TRBV30
J: TRBJ2-7
CDR3: CAWSYRDEQYF

V: TRBV2
J: TRBJ2-2
CDR3: CASTGRMNTGELFF

V: TRBV2
J: TRBJ2-3
CDR3: CASRGGSDTQYF

V: TRBV4-1
J: TRBJ1-2
CDR3: CASSQDYLPGQGAGPYGYTF

V: TRBV20-1
J: TRBJ2-3
CDR3: CSAWTSGDADTQYF

V: TRBV5-1
J: TRBJ2-1
CDR3: CASSLEGGLGQFF

V: TRBV4-1
J: TRBJ1-2
CDR3: CASSQEGTLNYGYTF

V: TRBV19
J: TRBJ1-2
CDR3: CASSIQGHGYTF

V: TRBV15
J: TRBJ2-2
CDR3: CATSLSGMNTGELFF

V: TRBV5-5
J: TRBJ1-4
CDR3: CASSWFQGRGEKLFF

V: TRBV5-6
J: TRBJ2-5
CDR3: CASSLRGRWETQYF

V: TRBV24-1
J: TRBJ1-2
CDR3: CATSDSTGGDGYTF

V: TRBV12-3/TRBV12-4
J: TRBJ2-1
CDR3: CASRRLAGGHNEQFF

V: TRBV29-1
J: TRBJ1-2
CDR3: CSVGGTGISSPLGYTF

V: TRBV7-9
J: TRBJ1-1
CDR3: CASSFAGQEAFF

V: TRBV3-1
J: TRBJ2-7
CDR3: CASSQDPRATYEQYF

V: TRBV6-5
J: TRBJ2-3
CDR3: CASSRHGGGTDTQYF

V: TRBV12-3/TRBV12-4
J: TRBJ2-5
CDR3: CASSTSGPSATQYF

V: TRBV25-1
J: TRBJ2-2
CDR3: CASSSRGGITGELFF

V: TRBV12-3/TRBV12-4
J: TRBJ1-2
CDR3: CASSSGTGGVGYTF

V: TRBV5-1
J: TRBJ2-1
CDR3: CASSLASLAGAANEQFF

V: TRBV4-3
J: TRBJ2-3
CDR3: CASSPKLAGGPPDTQYF

V: TRBV13
J: TRBJ2-3
CDR3: CASSYPGPRADTQYF

V: TRBV9
J: TRBJ2-2
CDR3: CASSVGGAFGELFF

V: TRBV5-1
J: TRBJ1-1
CDR3: CASSLNPQGVNTEAFF

V: TRBV7-9
J: TRBJ1-3
CDR3: CASSLARRTGAGTTIYF

V: TRBV2
J: TRBJ1-1
CDR3: CASSEGGSNTEAFF

V: TRBV6-2/TRBV6-3
J: TRBJ2-7
CDR3: CASRTGALYEQYF

V: TRBV24-1
J: TRBJ2-1
CDR3: CATSDRDRGRGFYNEQFF

V: TRBV20-1
J: TRBJ1-5
CDR3: CSAILGSDSNQPQHF

V: TRBV7-2
J: TRBJ2-2
CDR3: CASSPPPAGVAGELFF

V: TRBV12-3/TRBV12-4
J: TRBJ1-2
CDR3: CASSPWGGYGYTF

V: TRBV5-1
J: TRBJ2-1
CDR3: CASSMGTYYNEQFF

V: TRBV20-1
J: TRBJ1-2
CDR3: CSDQGYTF

V: TRBV30
J: TRBJ1-2
CDR3: CAWSGEGLYGYTF

V: TRBV29-1
J: TRBJ1-4
CDR3: CSVGDEKLFF